The source of this T cell receptor beta chain is a study of OX40 agonist ivuxolimab in advanced cancers. The CDR3 contains 14 residues. V lost 6 bases and J lost 0; bases outside the gene matches: 3. CDR1 and CDR2 from the germline V gene are MNHNS and SASEGT. Repertoires were generated with immunoSEQ multiplex PCR, while TCRdb's copy carries only in-frame clones and drops some. In the table there are 35,000 to 40,000 clones, about 82% of which are singletons. The origin of this receptor is an adult with an advanced solid tumor such as melanoma, head and neck, liver or kidney cancer. The genes are TRBV6-1 and TRBJ2-3, with 7 bases fitting TRBD1. The sequencing used CD4+ or CD8+ T cells sorted from blood, collected in a trial of the OX40 agonist ivuxolimab. CDR3 region: CASSWDRSTDTQYF. The CDR3 nucleotides read TGTGCCAGCAGCTGGGACAGAAGCACAGATACGCAGTATTTT.